These T cell receptor beta chains were read from a single sample in a study of CD8 T cells in Susac syndrome. From the immunoSEQ multiplex PCR reads, TCRdb called clonotypes with MiXCR, one entry per CDR3 protein. The table lists some 300,000 distinct CDR3 sequences, around 89% of them singletons, with 0.18% in the top ten. Material: CD8+ T cells from PBMCs. Receptors originate from a human donor with multiple sclerosis. CDR3s include the opening cysteine and the closing phenylalanine or tryptophan. The D gene is left open where the match is weak. Rows give clone size only sometimes, using once, few, many, or a class for an expanded clone.

V gene	clone size	D gene	J gene	CDR3 DNA	CDR3 protein
TRBV27	.	.	TRBJ1-1	TGTGCCAGCAGTTTGTCACCGAACACTGAAGCTTTCTTT	CASSLSPNTEAFF
TRBV19	.	.	TRBJ1-1	TGTGCCAGTATGATTCAGGGTCCAGGCACTGAAGCTTTCTTT	CASMIQGPGTEAFF
TRBV5-4	few	TRBD1	TRBJ2-1	TGTGCCAGCAGCTTCAGGGGGCCTTACAATGAGCAGTTCTTC	CASSFRGPYNEQFF
TRBV6-1	.	.	TRBJ2-7	TGTGCCAGCAGCGGACGGGAAATCTACGAGCAGTACTTC	CASSGREIYEQYF
TRBV29-1	once	.	TRBJ2-1	TGCAGCGTTGTTCTAGCGACCTACAATGAGCAGTTCTTC	CSVVLATYNEQFF
TRBV14	.	TRBD1	TRBJ1-2	TGTGCCAGCAGCCAAGATTTCGTCGGGGGACAGGGGTCTGGCGGTCGAAACTATGGCTACACCTTC	CASSQDFVGGQGSGGRNYGYTF
TRBV12-3/TRBV12-4	.	.	TRBJ1-2	TGTGCCAGCAGTTGGATTAGTGGGGCGAACTATGGCTACACCTTC	CASSWISGANYGYTF
TRBV19	.	.	TRBJ1-1	TGTGCCAGTAGCTCGACAGGATACACTGAAGCTTTCTTT	CASSSTGYTEAFF
TRBV6-5	.	.	TRBJ2-1	TGTGCCAGCAGTTACTCAGAGGGGGACAATGAGCAGTTCTTC	CASSYSEGDNEQFF
TRBV11-2	.	TRBD1	TRBJ1-4	TGTGCCAGCAGCTTCTCCTTTGAGACAGGGAGGCTGATAACTAATGAAAAACTGTTTTTT	CASSFSFETGRLITNEKLFF
TRBV5-5	.	.	TRBJ2-7	TGTGCCAGCAGCTTGTTGGGGGAAGCCTACGAGCAGTACTTC	CASSLLGEAYEQYF
TRBV18	.	.	TRBJ2-7	TGTGCCAGCTCACCTGGCAGCCGCCTCTACGAGCAGTACTTC	CASSPGSRLYEQYF
TRBV12-3/TRBV12-4	once	TRBD1	TRBJ2-5	TGTGCCAGCAGTACGGGACAGGGAACGGAGACCCAGTACTTC	CASSTGQGTETQYF
TRBV6-5	few	.	TRBJ2-5	TGTGCCAGCAGTTACGGGGGCAGCCAAGAGACCCAGTACTTC	CASSYGGSQETQYF
TRBV12-3/TRBV12-4	once	TRBD2	TRBJ2-1	TGTGCCAGCAGGCCGCCGGGACTAGCGGCCTACAATGAGCAGTTCTTC	CASRPPGLAAYNEQFF
TRBV19	.	.	TRBJ2-7	TGTGCCAGTAGTATAGGTCCTTCGTACCCTGGCTACGAGCAGTACTTC	CASSIGPSYPGYEQYF
TRBV4-3	.	.	TRBJ2-3	TGCGCCAGCAGCCAAGCGTGGCCGACCACATCCACAGATACGCAGTATTTT	CASSQAWPTTSTDTQYF
TRBV14	.	TRBD2	TRBJ2-7	TGTGCCAGCAGCATGACTAGCGGGTTAAGATACGAGCAGTACTTC	CASSMTSGLRYEQYF
TRBV7-9	once	.	TRBJ1-1	TGTGCCAGCAGCCCCAGATTAAGGGGGGCATCGGGGACGAACACTGAAGCTTTCTTT	CASSPRLRGASGTNTEAFF
TRBV7-9	.	TRBD1	TRBJ2-5	TGTGCCAGCAGCGATGGACAGGGGGCTAAAGAGACCCAGTACTTC	CASSDGQGAKETQYF
TRBV27	.	.	TRBJ2-4	TGTGCCAGCAGGCGATTGGACGGGACAAACATTCAGTACTTC	CASRRLDGTNIQYF
TRBV9	.	TRBD2	TRBJ2-7	TGTGCCAGCAGCGTAGTTAGCGGGCCCTCCTACGAGCAGTACTTC	CASSVVSGPSYEQYF